The present TCR beta chain was sequenced within a study of shared clonotypes between healthy human individuals (TCRdb year 2020). Regarding the complete study: The cohort comprised a couple of women and a few men aged 18 to 49 years. Libraries were prepared and TCR repertoires were sequenced by different laboratories using diverse techniques, in order to increase sequencing depth and limit assay-specific biases. To estimate repertoire size and how much clonotype sharing occurs between individuals, the study deeply sequenced the blood TCR repertoires of several healthy adults. Per donor, leukapheresis produced somewhere between about 0.94 and 9 billion PBMCs.

Study-wide findings and limitations: Pairwise subsampling indicated that sequencing depth was expected to affect the degree of clonotype sharing among donors. The small number of donors limited the genetic and exposure-history diversity represented. Sampling was limited to blood, and TCR repertoires in tissue likely differ from TCR repertoires in blood.

TCR CDR3 regions were amplified from genomic DNA by multiplex PCR using the deep immunoSEQ assay. Genomic DNA extracted from each cell subset was distributed evenly over all wells of several immunoSEQ 96-well plates, and each plate served as one replicate. For unsorted PBMC, approximately 300 ng of genomic DNA, equivalent to around 30,000 T cell genomes, went into each replicate PCR. Genomic DNA from unsorted PBMC was sequenced over ten immunoSEQ deep assay plates. The purified libraries were quantified using a Qubit 3.0 fluorometer, sized with a Bioanalyzer 2100, and then quantified again using the KAPA Library Quantification kit. Every immunoSEQ 96-well plate was sequenced on a dedicated single-read 150-cycle Illumina NextSeq 550 flow cell. Per the source publication's procedure: Because the immunoSEQ output included only junctional sequences and no quality scores, the filtering could not be the same as the filtering used for full-length reads. To assign V/J genes and CDR3, sequences were annotated using PyIR, a Python wrapper for IgBLAST v1.9, with IMGT germline references. Reads were filtered out if the reads had weak V/J assignments (E-value above 1e-6), no CDR3, stop codons, out-of-frame junctions, or ambiguous translated residues. V3J clonotypes were defined as sequences sharing the same inferred V gene, J gene, and CDR3 amino acid sequence. Percentage overlap between repertoires was calculated by dividing the number of shared unique clonotypes by the size of the smaller repertoire. Repertoire richness was assessed with RTK rarefaction, the Chao1 estimator, and Recon v2.1 estimates of unobserved clonotypes. Not all clones reach the TCRdb copy of this immuneACCESS table, which keeps in-frame sequences only. Checked studies attribute under half of the gap to unresolved V genes and leave the rest unexplained. V and J calls and clone size are given by that table; D and trimming were obtained from the DNA. In this sample the table shows roughly 500,000 clones, around 73% of which occur a single time. The biggest ten clones account for around 12% of the sample.

Healthy HIV-negative adults with no recently reported acute infections or vaccinations were included as donors. Every donor was a Caucasian adult residing in Nashville, Tennessee, USA. For unsorted samples, around 90 million PBMCs were counted, and genomic DNA was extracted using the QIAamp DNA Blood Mini kit. Blood was obtained by leukapheresis, after which PBMCs were separated by Ficoll-Histopaque density gradient centrifugation and cryopreserved in liquid nitrogen vapor phase. With regard to this clone: The antigen it binds to is not known. Per-base qualities were not stored, and no clone one base away is much larger.

The specimen sequenced was PBMCs. The receptor was derived from a middle-aged woman in good health. Some clones in this sample may be carry-over from other donors' samples.

The nucleotide sequence is given as TGTGCCAGCAGCTATGCTAGCGTACAATCCACAGATACGCAGTATTTT. Translated, it gives CASSYASVQSTDTQYF. The sequence joins TRBV7-2 to TRBJ2-3; TRBD2 is possibly the D segment (6 matching bases). From the cysteine through the phenylalanine, the CDR3 covers 16 amino acids. Of all the DNA, just the CDR3 is kept, 48 bases in frame from base 1. V is shortened by 4 bases, J by 2 bases, and the region joining them spans 16 bases. Via the germline V gene, CDR1 is SGHTA and CDR2 FQGNSA.